What follows are 18 T cell receptor beta chains derived from one specimen sequenced in a study of T cells in Graves' hyperthyroidism and ophthalmopathy. From RNA transcripts, TCR beta CDR3 regions were amplified. Using the HTBI primer set, a first-round RT-PCR was run on the TCR CDR3. TCRdb re-called the multiplex PCR reads through MiXCR, storing one row per CDR3 protein. The table shows 700,000 to 850,000 distinct CDR3 sequences, with under 45% occurring only once. The specimen sequenced was blood. Receptors were obtained from a woman aged 35 to 49 with Graves' hyperthyroidism.

This clonotype has more than one count but fewer than ten. The chain carries TRBV11-2 and TRBJ1-1, with TRBD1 as a possible D gene (5 bases). The V gene lost 5 bases and the J gene lost 9 bases, with 19 bases spanning the gap. CDR1 SGHAT and CDR2 FQNNGV come from the germline V gene. This CDR3 has 14 residues. The CDR3 reads CASSQTTRGYQAFF. The CDR3 DNA reads as TGTGCCAGCAGCCAGACAACAAGGGGATATCAAGCTTTCTTT.

This clonotype was counted many times. V is TRBV10-3 and J is TRBJ2-7; D perhaps matches TRBD2 (5 bases). CDR3 length equals 11 residues. Per germline, CDR1 ENHRY and CDR2 SYGVKD. V was cut by 8 bases and J by 6 bases, with 11 bases left in between. Written as DNA, the CDR3 is TGTGCCATCGACGGGGAGACCGAGCAGTACTTC. It is translated as CAIDGETEQYF.

This sequence joins TRBV6-5 and TRBJ2-7; TRBD1 might be the D (6 bases). Matching the DNA end better, TRBJ2-1 makes the J call doubtful. In germline, CDR1 is MNHEY, CDR2 SVGAGI. The CDR3 runs to 10 residues. The CDR3 nucleotides read TGTCACCGAGGGGGCAATGAGCAGTTCTTC. It yields the protein CHRGGNEQFF.

There are a few counts of this clonotype. The genes are TRBV5-1 and TRBJ2-7, with 10 bases aligning to TRBD1. CDR1 is SGHRS, CDR2 YFSETQ, per germline. The CDR3 is 17 amino acids. Losses at the gene ends were 4 bases for V and 5 bases for J; bases not matched to a gene: 15. This chain's CDR3 is CASSLWGDPGQGNEQYF. The DNA of the CDR3 is TGCGCCAGCAGCCTATGGGGAGACCCGGGACAGGGGAACGAGCAGTACTTC. Based on the CDR3 plus reference TRBV5-1 and TRBJ2-7, the full variable domain is KAGVTQTPRYLIKTRGQQVTLSCSPISGHRSVSWYQQTPGQGLQFLFEYFSETQRNKGNFPGRFSGRQFSNSRSEMNVSTLELGDSALYLCASSLWGDPGQGNEQYFGPGTRLTVT.

The V gene is TRBV11-2, the J gene TRBJ2-1, with 9 bases aligning to TRBD1. The germline gives CDR1 SGHAT, CDR2 FQNNGV. The CDR3 length is 14 residues. Unmatched junction bases numbered 5, after V lost 4 bases and J lost 7 bases. The chain's CDR3 is CASSYATGGNEQFF. The CDR3 DNA reads TGTGCCAGCAGCTACGCGACAGGGGGGAATGAGCAGTTCTTC.

Points on this clonotype: A much larger clone lies one base from this, so it may be a read error. V usage is TRBV5-6 and J usage is TRBJ1-4; a weak D match, TRBD1 (5 bases). Germline V CDR1 and CDR2: SGHDT, YYEEEE. The CDR3 contains 16 residues. V was pared by 5 bases and J by 5 bases, with 19 bases between. DNA of the CDR3: TGTGCCAGCAGGCCCCAGTTGGGACCGACAAATGAAAAACTGTTTTTT. Translating it yields CASRPQLGPTNEKLFF. The variable domain in full, with the rest retrieved from reference TRBV5-6 and TRBJ1-4, is DAGVTQSPTHLIKTRGQQVTLRCSPKSGHDTVSWYQQALGQGPQFIFQYYEEEERQRGNFPDRFSGHQFPNYSSELNVNALLLGDSALYLCASRPQLGPTNEKLFFGSGTQLSVL.

The CDR3 DNA reads TGTGCCAGCAGCCACCCAAAGACCGGGACAGGGAGCCAGCCCCAGCATTTT. It codes for CASSHPKTGTGSQPQHF. The gene calls are TRBV4-2 and TRBJ1-5; 9 positions agree with TRBD1. Germline lookup yields CDR1 LGHNA and CDR2 YNFKEQ. Trimming at V came to 3 bases and at J to 7 bases, leaving 13 bases not matched to a gene. The CDR3 is 17 residues long.

This clonotype was seen only once. V gene TRBV2 combines with J gene TRBJ1-2, with no clear D. The V and J ends lost 5 bases and 5 bases respectively, with 12 bases between them. The length of the CDR3 is 13 residues. Germline CDR1 is SNHLY and CDR2 is FYNNEI. This CDR3 reads CASSTGMSYGYTF. The DNA for the CDR3 is TGTGCCAGCAGTACGGGCATGAGTTATGGCTACACCTTC. Supplemented by reference TRBV2 and TRBJ1-2, the full variable domain reads EPEVTQTPSHQVTQMGQEVILRCVPISNHLYFYWYRQILGQKVEFLVSFYNNEISEKSEIFDDQFSVERPDGSNFTLKIRSTKLEDSAMYFCASSTGMSYGYTFGSGTRLTVV.

The chain uses TRBV6-5 and TRBJ2-7; TRBD1 aligns across 7 bases. The V gene end was trimmed by 0 bases and the J gene end by 6 bases; junction bases not matched to a gene: 11. Germline V CDR1 and CDR2: MNHEY, SVGAGI. This CDR3 is 16 amino acids long. The CDR3 is CASSYSDRVAGAEQYF. CDR3 nucleotide sequence: TGTGCCAGCAGTTACTCAGACAGGGTAGCCGGGGCCGAGCAGTACTTC.

This clonotype was recorded many times. The chain couples TRBV19 to TRBJ1-1; D gene uncertain. V lost 3 bases and J lost 5, with 10 bases in between. CDR1 and CDR2 (germline): LNHDA, SQIVND (reference sequence). This CDR3 contains 13 residues. The CDR3 DNA reads TGTGCCAGTAGTATCTCACAGATGACTGAAGCTTTCTTT. This codes for CASSISQMTEAFF. The variable domain in full, completed from reference TRBV19 and TRBJ1-1, reads DGGITQSPKYLFRKEGQNVTLSCEQNLNHDAMYWYRQDPGQGLRLIYYSQIVNDFQKGDIAEGYSVSREKKESFPLTVTSAQKNPTAFYLCASSISQMTEAFFGQGTRLTVV.

This clonotype was picked up a small number of times. The genes are TRBV28 and TRBJ2-7; D not certain. CDR3 length: 14 residues. Germline V gene data show CDR1 as MDHEN and CDR2 as SYDVKM. Trimming took 3 bases from V and 3 from J, leaving 12 bases between them. The chain's CDR3 is CASSFGLGNYEQYF. Written as DNA, the CDR3 is TGTGCCAGCAGTTTTGGGTTGGGCAACTACGAGCAGTACTTC.

In DNA, the CDR3 is TGTGCCATCAGTGGGGACAGCCTGACTTTC. It is translated as CAISGDSLTF. This chain connects TRBV10-3 to TRBJ2-6, with 7 positions matching TRBD1. V shed 4 bases and J 15 bases; nucleotides not matched to a gene: 0. The CDR3 spans 10 residues. Germline V gives CDR1 ENHRY, CDR2 SYGVKD.

In this sample, this clonotype turned up a few times. The rearrangement uses TRBV11-2 and TRBJ1-6; D gene unclear. V was trimmed by 6 bases and J by 6 bases, leaving 12 bases between them. The CDR3 runs 14 residues. Germline CDR1 and CDR2: SGHAT and FQNNGV. Written as DNA, the CDR3 is TGTGCCAGCAGTTGGGCCTCTACTAATTCACCCCTCCACTTT. Residues: CASSWASTNSPLHF.

This chain uses TRBV9 with TRBJ1-1; possible D gene TRBD1, 6 bases. The CDR3 has 15 amino acids. The germline V and J ends were trimmed by 5 bases and 5 bases, with 19 bases remaining between them. Germline V gene data show CDR1 as SGDLS and CDR2 as YYNGEE. In nucleotides, the CDR3 is TGTGCCAGCAGTTTCCGACAGGAGGGGGGGACTGAAGCTTTCTTT. Residues: CASSFRQEGGTEAFF.

The chain uses TRBV29-1 and TRBJ1-2; D gene ambiguous. This CDR3 has 13 residues. The V end was cut by 7 bases, the J end by 6 bases, with 18 bases between. Germline V CDR1 and CDR2: SQVTM, ANQGSEA. The CDR3 region has the DNA TGCAGCGCGTACAGTCCGGGAAAGGATGGCTACACCTTC. Translated: CSAYSPGKDGYTF. The whole variable domain, filled in from reference TRBV29-1 and TRBJ1-2, reads SAVISQKPSRDICQRGTSLTIQCQVDSQVTMMFWYRQQPGQSLTLIATANQGSEATYESGFVIDKFPISRPNLTFSTLTVSNMSPEDSSIYLCSAYSPGKDGYTFGSGTRLTVV.

The rearrangement uses TRBV29-1 and TRBJ1-2, with TRBD1 matching over 10 bases. The CDR3 contains 12 residues. From germline, CDR1 is SQVTM and CDR2 ANQGSEA. J lost 4 bases, V lost 8 bases, and 4 bases had no gene match. CDR3 coding DNA: TGCAGCAGGGGGACAGGGGTCTATGGCTACACCTTC. This gives the protein CSRGTGVYGYTF.

The CDR3 nucleotides are TGTGCCAGCAGGGGGCATACGGGTGGCTACACCTTC. Protein sequence: CASRGHTGGYTF. The chain carries TRBV2 and TRBJ1-2; TRBD1 might be the D (5 bases). From germline, CDR1 is SNHLY and CDR2 FYNNEI. The CDR3 is 12 residues long. The ends were cut back, 6 bases at V and 7 bases at J, with 12 bases in the middle.

This clonotype was counted a few times. This rearrangement joins TRBV6-5 to TRBJ1-1; D call uncertain. The CDR3 runs 11 residues. V dropped 5 bases and J dropped 6 bases, with 7 bases sitting between them. Germline CDR1 MNHEY, CDR2 SVGAGI. The CDR3 DNA reads TGTGCCAGCAGTCGGAAGGCTGAAGCTTTCTTT. This gives the protein CASSRKAEAFF.